The T cell receptor (beta chain) under discussion was sequenced for a study of blood T cell repertoires in COVID-19. Clones were read by immunoSEQ multiplex PCR, and TCRdb kept only the in-frame ones, dropping some. This sample has fewer than 250,000 clones, with roughly 87% found just once. CDR3 length equals 16 residues. The ends were cut back, 0 bases at V and 5 bases at J, with 14 bases in the middle. The germline CDR1 and CDR2 sequences are MNHEY and SMNVEV (reference sequence). The sample holds one count of this clone. This chain connects TRBV27 to TRBJ2-1; possible D gene TRBD2, 5 bases. This sequence was found in a man aged 25-45 years in a cohort exposed to, infected with or recovered from COVID-19 (not recorded which). Sequenced input: PBMCs or T cells enriched from blood (not recorded which). CDR3 sequence: CASSLSRASSDNEQFF. DNA of the CDR3: TGTGCCAGCAGTTTATCGCGGGCTAGCAGCGACAATGAGCAGTTCTTC.